This T cell receptor (beta chain) derives from a study of blood T cell repertoires in COVID-19 (TCRdb year 2020). Some background on the complete study: Collaborator samples came from the United States, Italy and Spain and covered acute and convalescent phases of COVID-19. The material from the prospective study consisted of cDNA or gDNA derived from T cells, B-cell-depleted T cells, or PBMCs. Subjects who had been exposed to COVID-19, were actively infected with it, or had recovered from it provided the deeply sampled blood TCRbeta repertoires that made up the dataset. The repertoires were made available in a free public database intended to serve as a resource for research on the immune response to SARS-CoV-2. The samples were drawn from two sources: the first 160 participants of the ongoing ImmuneRACE study, and 1,200 or so subjects contributed by 6 global collaborators. Sample metadata almost always included a de-identified subject ID, COVID-19 status, age in years and sex. Where HLA class I and class II types were available, the types were taken from metadata supplied by the sample provider, not from assay-based typing. Study-level results and caveats: How much clinical and demographic metadata was included differed by source and by participant, and the metadata was provided uncurated.

Collaborating institutions collected whole blood in K2EDTA tubes following their own protocols. Collaborator samples were shipped for TCRbeta analysis as frozen whole blood, isolated PBMCs, or DNA extracted from either sample type. To note about this clone: It lacks a known antigen. Per-base qualities were not stored, and no clone one base away is much larger.

TCRbeta CDR3 regions were amplified from genomic DNA by means of the immunoSEQ Assay, a bias-controlled multiplex PCR. In the authors' own workflow: The number of nucleated cells in each sample was estimated by amplification of reference gene primers within the assay. Sequence reads were collapsed and filtered to measure the absolute abundance of every unique TCRbeta CDR3 rearrangement. For each sample, productive Simpson clonality was calculated by taking the square root of Simpson's diversity index across productive rearrangements. TCRdb limited this immuneACCESS table to in-frame rearrangements with V and J called. A share of clones is missing; checked studies link under half to unresolved V genes, and the rest is unexplained. V, J and clone size are those of that table, while D and trimming were read from the DNA. Here the sample has fewer than 150,000 clones; approximately 84% occur a single time. About 7% of the sample is held by the ten biggest clonotypes.

V is cut by 6 bases and J by 0 bases, and the space between the germline ends is 6 bases. From the germline V gene, CDR1 is MNHEY and CDR2 is SVGAGI. The CDR3 spans 14 residues, from the cysteine through the phenylalanine. Only CDR3 DNA remains: 42 bases, in frame from the first base. The chain couples TRBV6-5 to TRBJ2-6; the D gene is perhaps TRBD2, on 6 matching bases. Sample: peripheral blood. The TCR originated in a human donor in a cohort sampled during active COVID-19. The nucleotide sequence is TGTGCCAGCAGGGGACTCTCTGGGGCCAACGTCCTGACTTTC. This codes for CASRGLSGANVLTF.